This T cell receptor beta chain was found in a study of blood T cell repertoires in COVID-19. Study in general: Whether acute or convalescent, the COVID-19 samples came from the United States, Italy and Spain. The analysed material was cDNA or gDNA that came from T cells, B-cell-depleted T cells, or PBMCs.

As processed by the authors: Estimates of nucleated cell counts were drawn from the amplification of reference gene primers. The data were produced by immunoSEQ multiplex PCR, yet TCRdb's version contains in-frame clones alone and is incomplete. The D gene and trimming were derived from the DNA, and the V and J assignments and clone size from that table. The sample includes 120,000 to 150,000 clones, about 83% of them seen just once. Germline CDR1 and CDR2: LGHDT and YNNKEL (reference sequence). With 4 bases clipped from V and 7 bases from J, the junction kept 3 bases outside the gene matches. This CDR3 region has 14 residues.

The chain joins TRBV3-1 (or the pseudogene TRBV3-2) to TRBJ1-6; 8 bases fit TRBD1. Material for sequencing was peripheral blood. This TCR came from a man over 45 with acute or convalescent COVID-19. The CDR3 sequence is CASSPTGENSPLHF. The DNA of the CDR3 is TGTGCCAGCAGCCCGACAGGGGAGAATTCACCCCTCCACTTT.